The 4 T cell receptor beta chains given below trace back to one sample, sequenced in a study of shared clonotypes between healthy human individuals. Measured with immunoSEQ multiplex PCR; TCRdb has only the in-frame clones, and not every one. The data show 2 million to 2.5 million clones, about nine tenths seen once. The material sequenced was naive CD4+ T cells from PBMCs. Subset reported: CD45RA+ positively selected. The receptor set was obtained from a man in his late teens or twenties in good health. Some clones in this sample may be carry-over from other donors' samples.

The V call is TRBV30, the J call TRBJ2-1; TRBD2 aligns across 9 bases. CDR1 is GTSNPN, CDR2 SVGIG, per germline (reference sequence). This CDR3 is built from 17 residues. J gave up 3 bases and V 1 base, and 10 bases lay outside the gene matches. The CDR3 bases are TGTGCCTGGAGTGGAAATAGCGGGAGTTCATACTACAATGAGCAGTTCTTC. This gives the protein CAWSGNSGSSYYNEQFF.

The V and J genes are TRBV6-1 and TRBJ2-1, with 10 nucleotides matching TRBD1. Germline V gene data show CDR1 as MNHNS and CDR2 as SASEGT. This CDR3 spans 16 amino acids. The V segment lost 4 bases and the J segment 9 bases; nucleotides outside the gene matches: 12. Here the CDR3 DNA reads TGTGCCAGCAGTGCTTGGGGACAGGGGAAGTCAGGTGAGCAGTTCTTC. Its translation: CASSAWGQGKSGEQFF.

The chain employs TRBV7-2 and TRBJ2-7, with 14 bases that match TRBD2. This CDR3 is built from 16 residues. The J segment lost 5 bases and the V segment lost 1 base, leaving 4 bases of the junction unmatched. The germline gives CDR1 SGHTA, CDR2 FQGNSA. DNA for the CDR3: TGTGCCAGCAGCTTAGTAGGGACTAGCGGGAGTGACGAGCAGTACTTC. It codes for CASSLVGTSGSDEQYF.

The gene calls are TRBV18 and TRBJ2-1; TRBD1 matches at 8 bases. This CDR3 spans 16 amino acids. V lost 1 base, J lost 2 bases, and 4 bases stayed unmatched. Germline V gives CDR1 KGHSH, CDR2 LQKENI. The chain's CDR3 is CASSPLRDRTYNEQFF. The CDR3 coding sequence is TGTGCCAGCTCACCACTCCGGGACAGGACCTACAATGAGCAGTTCTTC.